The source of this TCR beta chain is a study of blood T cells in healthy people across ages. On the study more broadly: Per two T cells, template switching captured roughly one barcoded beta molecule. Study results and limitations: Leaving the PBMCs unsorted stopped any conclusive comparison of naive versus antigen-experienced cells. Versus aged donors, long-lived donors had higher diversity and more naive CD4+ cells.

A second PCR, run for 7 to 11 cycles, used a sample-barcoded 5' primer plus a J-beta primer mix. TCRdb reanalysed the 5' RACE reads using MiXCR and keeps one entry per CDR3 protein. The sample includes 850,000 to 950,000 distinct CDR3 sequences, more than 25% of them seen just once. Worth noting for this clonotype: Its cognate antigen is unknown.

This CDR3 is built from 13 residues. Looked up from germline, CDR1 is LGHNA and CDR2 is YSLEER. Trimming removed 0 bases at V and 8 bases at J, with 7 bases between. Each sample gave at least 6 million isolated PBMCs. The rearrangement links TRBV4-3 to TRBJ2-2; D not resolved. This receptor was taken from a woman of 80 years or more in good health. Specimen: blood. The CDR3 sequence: CASSQDIVGELFF. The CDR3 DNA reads TGCGCCAGCAGCCAAGATATAGTTGGGGAGCTGTTTTTT.